Given below is one T cell receptor (beta chain) in context. This clonotype was counted ten times or more. Which antigen it targets is not known. No much larger clone exists at a distance of one base, and base qualities are not known. The source of the sample is a study of T cells in Graves' hyperthyroidism and ophthalmopathy (dated by TCRdb to between 2018 and 2021). The study in broad terms: To identify TCR V-J signatures that set the groups apart, the researchers used a discovery cohort of 95 to 100 patients, made up of around 40 with Graves' ophthalmopathy and some 58 with stable Graves' hyperthyroidism. Following sampling, methimazole starting at 30 mg daily was given to hyperthyroidism patients, and high-dose intravenous methylprednisolone was given to ophthalmopathy patients. The paper reports TCR Vbeta CDR3 sequencing of approximately 130 peripheral blood samples: around 41 ophthalmopathy, approximately 74 hyperthyroidism and approximately 17 progressor patients. The 100 or so discovery patients were randomly split 7:3 into training and test sets. Thyroid tissue and blood T-cell repertoires from several Graves' hyperthyroidism patients were also compared in the study. Whether ophthalmopathy could be predicted prospectively was tested in an independent validation cohort made up of 18 to 20 hyperthyroidism patients plus 17 patients who later progressed to ophthalmopathy.

Results and caveats for the whole study, not just this receptor: No statistical method was used to fix the sample size in advance, and group allocation was not hidden from the investigators. Most expanded thyroid clonotypes (frequency above 0.001) were also detected in blood, suggesting blood repertoires may reflect thyroid immune responses. A 13 V-J signature model separated ophthalmopathy from stable hyperthyroidism, with roughly 88% sensitivity and roughly 84% specificity in cross-validation and 80%/75% in testing. In validation, progression to ophthalmopathy was predicted by the model with 70.59% sensitivity and around 75% specificity, a median of about 6 months before onset.

TCR beta CDR3 regions were amplified from RNA transcripts. For the first round of RT-PCR on the TCR CDR3, the HTBI primer set was used together with the Qiagen OneStep RT-PCR kit. The libraries were constructed in a second round of multiplex PCR and then size-selected and purified. Paired-end sequencing of the libraries was performed with 100 bp reads on an Illumina HiSeq2000. Turning to the authors' computational methods: SOAPnuke was used to process the raw data, removing reads that contained adapters or uncalled bases, had a mean Phred below 15, or lacked an exact match to the constant primer or identifier. COPE v1.2.5 was used to merge the high-quality paired reads, and each unique nucleotide sequence was defined as a clonotype. MiTCR v1.1 was used to align the clonotypes against IMGT TRBV, TRBD and TRBJ reference segments. The analysis was restricted to V-J combinations with a frequency above 0.0001, which together covered 99% to 99.2% of the repertoires. A TCS score was defined as the ratio between F50 (clonal expansion) and ExV (chaos), using BLOSUM62-based TCRdist between CDR3 peptides within each V-J. Welch's t-statistics and random forest reduced 450 to 600 V-J features to 13, which were used in a naive Bayes classifier (R e1071). Thyroid-blood repertoire similarity was quantified with the Morisita-Horn index. TCRdb handled the public reads itself, with Q25 trimming in fastp and clone calling in MiXCR, and kept productive beta chains. Rows with one shared CDR3 protein collapse into an entry with the most common genes and DNA. The V and J calls here are based on TCRdb, not the publication. The sample records 600,000 to 700,000 distinct CDR3 sequences, 45% of which are singletons. In total, the top ten clones hold under 8.5% of the sample.

The CDR3 contains 13 residues, cysteine and phenylalanine counted. Of the read, only the CDR3 DNA is kept; its 39 bases are in frame from base 1. Deletion took 1 base off V and 7 bases off J, with a span of 9 bases between the germline ends. As encoded in the germline V gene, CDR1 is SGHTS while CDR2 is YDEGEE. Exclusion was applied to patients with uncontrolled infections, other autoimmune diseases, pregnancy or lactation. Diagnoses were established on the basis of clinical symptoms, serum thyroxine and TRAb, thyroid ultrasound, and orbital computed tomography. Total RNA was extracted with Trizol reagent, and quality was checked on an Agilent 2100 Bioanalyzer.

Recombination connected TRBV5-8 to TRBJ1-5, with the D segment identity uncertain. This TCR was sampled from an adult man with Graves' disease, either hyperthyroidism or ophthalmopathy (not recorded which). Sequenced material: peripheral blood or thyroid tissue (not recorded which). The base sequence is TGTGCCAGCAGCTTGTCCCCGCGGCAGCCCCAGCATTTT. It translates to CASSLSPRQPQHF.